This T cell receptor (beta chain) was observed in a study of blood T cell repertoires in COVID-19 (dated by TCRdb to 2019 to 2021). For the study in its entirety: Samples covering the acute and convalescent phases of COVID-19 were provided by collaborators in the United States, Italy and Spain. The repertoires were made available in a free public database intended to serve as a resource for research on the immune response to SARS-CoV-2. A de-identified subject ID, COVID-19 status, age in years and sex were almost always included in the sample metadata. The prospective study material was composed of cDNA or gDNA derived from T cells, B-cell-depleted T cells, or PBMCs. Where available, HLA class I and class II types were taken from metadata supplied by the sample provider and were not determined by assay-based typing. The samples were drawn from the first 160 participants of the ongoing ImmuneRACE study and from roughly 1,300 subjects provided by 6 global collaborators. Subjects who had been exposed to COVID-19, were actively infected with it, or had recovered from it provided the deeply sampled blood TCRbeta repertoires that made up the dataset. The paper as a whole reports these results and caveats: The quantity of clinical and demographic metadata differed by source and by participant and was supplied without curation.

On this clone itself: What this receptor recognizes is not known. There are no base qualities to consult, and no much larger clone falls within one base.

Whole blood was collected in K2EDTA tubes by collaborating institutions according to the institutions' own protocols. For TCRbeta analysis, collaborators shipped samples in one of three forms: frozen whole blood, isolated PBMCs, or DNA extracted from either of those sample types. Inclusive of the bounding cysteine and phenylalanine, the CDR3 is 16 residues long. CDR3 DNA is the only sequence kept; it has 48 bases, read in frame from the first base. The junction shows trimming of 0 bases on V and 5 bases on J, plus 16 bases between the germline ends. The germline V gene (reference sequence) yields GTSNPN for CDR1 and SVGIG for CDR2. The immunoSEQ Assay, a bias-controlled multiplex PCR, was used to amplify TCRbeta CDR3 regions from genomic DNA. The authors' pipeline ran thus. The number of nucleated cells in each sample was estimated from the amplification of reference gene primers within the assay. To quantify the absolute abundance of each unique TCRbeta CDR3 rearrangement, sequence reads were collapsed and filtered. For each sample, productive Simpson clonality was calculated as the square root of Simpson's diversity index over productive rearrangements. TCRdb took over this immuneACCESS table, retaining in-frame rearrangements with V and J assigned. Such tables are incomplete; in checked studies, under half of the missing clones stem from an unresolved V gene, and the remainder is unexplained. D and trimming were read from the DNA, whereas the V and J calls and clone size are those reported in that table. Within this sample are 150,000 to 160,000 clones, with 85% to 90% of them counted one time only. The top ten constitute around 14% of the sample.

This clonotype was obtained from a woman between 40 and 50 years old with acute or convalescent COVID-19. The sequenced sample consisted of peripheral blood. The sequence joins TRBV30 to TRBJ2-2; the D gene is perhaps TRBD2, on 6 matching bases. The DNA is as follows: TGTGCCTGGAGTGTTGGAGGGCCATATAAGACCGGGGAGCTGTTTTTT. It translates as CAWSVGGPYKTGELFF. The CDR3 plus the reference TRBV30 and TRBJ2-2 genes for the other parts give the full variable domain: SQTIHQWPATLVQPVGSPLSLECTVEGTSNPNLYWYRQAAGRGLQLLFYSVGIGQISSEVPQNLSASRPQDRQFILSSKKLLLSDSGFYLCAWSVGGPYKTGELFFGEGSRLTVL.